The entry below gives a single T cell receptor beta chain sequence along with its context. The table came from immunoSEQ multiplex PCR; TCRdb's copy has only in-frame clones and leaves some out. This sample has around 120,000 clones; about 81% occur once, and the top ten carry 1.5% to 2%. The sample originates from a study of radiation and T cells in renal cell carcinoma. CDR3 length: 14 amino acids. The germline gives CDR1 SGHVS, CDR2 FQNEAQ. Between the trimmed V and J ends, which lost 5 bases and 0 bases, there was a span of 11 bases. Time point reported: blood 2 weeks post-SBRT. Treatment here: 15 Gy SBRT to primary tumor, nephrectomy 4 weeks later.

This rearrangement joins TRBV7-8 to TRBJ2-7, with D possibly being TRBD1 (6 bases). This specimen was blood, taken from a patient whose treatment included radiotherapy and nephrectomy. The sequence was collected from a woman aged 55-70 years with renal cell carcinoma. The CDR3: CASSRNRDSYEQYF. DNA for the CDR3: TGTGCCAGCAGCAGAAACAGGGACTCCTACGAGCAGTACTTC.